The following is a T cell receptor beta chain sequence with its context. What it binds is unknown. These data come from a study of T cell repertoires and HLA-DP antigens. Germline CDR1 SGHTA, CDR2 FQGNSA. This CDR3 has 14 residues. Trimming stripped 6 bases from V and 0 bases from J, with 8 bases between. Data came from immunoSEQ multiplex PCR; TCRdb stores just in-frame clones and leaves some out. This sample has about 73,000 clones, with about four fifths found just once. The clonotype comes from a man aged 55 to 70 in good health and CMV-seronegative. The chain couples TRBV7-2 to TRBJ2-2; D gene ambiguous. The sample taken for sequencing was CD4+ T cells from PBMCs. The CDR3 coding sequence is TGTGCCAGCAGTCGACTGGCGAACACCGGGGAGCTGTTTTTT. Protein sequence: CASSRLANTGELFF.